These 9 T cell receptor beta chains came from one sample sequenced in a study of tumor-infiltrating lymphocytes in primary liver carcinoma. Total RNA (around 500 ng) served as template for TCR beta cDNA synthesis primed by a constant-region primer. Nested multiplex PCR, run for three rounds with slightly modified ARM-PCR, yielded TCR beta libraries. TRBV1-TRBV30 forward primers paired with a C-beta reverse primer were used in the first two PCR rounds, which ran roughly 9 cycles each. MiXCR, applied by TCRdb to the multiplex PCR reads, yields one record per CDR3 protein. The profile shows about 310,000 distinct CDR3 sequences, about 60% of them singletons. The researchers obtained blood RNA from unsorted whole blood and also extracted germline DNA. Sample: peripheral blood. Every receptor here comes from a man between 40 and 49 years old with primary liver carcinoma and hepatitis B virus infection.

The rearrangement joins TRBV28 to TRBJ2-3, with TRBD2 matching 9 bases. The CDR3 extends over 17 amino acids. V shed 4 bases and J 6 bases; nucleotides not matched to a gene: 14. CDR1 and CDR2 from the germline V gene are MDHEN and SYDVKM. This CDR3 is CASSWVSGRPGVDTQYF. As DNA, the CDR3 is TGTGCCAGCAGTTGGGTCAGCGGGAGGCCGGGGGTGGATACGCAGTATTTT. Drawing the rest from reference TRBV28 and TRBJ2-3, the complete variable domain is DVKVTQSSRYLVKRTGEKVFLECVQDMDHENMFWYRQDPGLGLRLIYFSYDVKMKEKGDIPEGYSVSREKKERFSLILESASTNQTSMYLCASSWVSGRPGVDTQYFGPGTRLTVL.

The rearrangement uses TRBV5-4 and TRBJ2-5, with 10 bases that match TRBD2. V trimming: 4 bases; J trimming: 2 bases; junction bases outside the gene matches: 14. Germline-derived CDR1 and CDR2 are SGHNT and YYREEE (reference sequence). This CDR3 is built from 18 residues. The CDR3 here is CASSMVRGAGGRQETQYF. DNA for the CDR3: TGTGCCAGCAGCATGGTGCGGGGAGCGGGAGGGCGTCAAGAGACCCAGTACTTC.

This clonotype has at least ten counts. The chain recombines TRBV5-4 with TRBJ1-2; 7 positions match TRBD1. Germline V gene sequence: CDR1 SGHNT, CDR2 YYREEE (reference sequence). The J segment lost 7 bases and the V segment lost 4 bases, leaving 13 bases of the junction unmatched. The CDR3 loop spans 15 amino acids. The CDR3 protein is CASSPGTVRESGYTF. The DNA of the CDR3 is TGTGCCAGCAGCCCGGGGACAGTGAGAGAAAGTGGCTACACCTTC.

For this clonotype: Relative to the germline gene, one junction end is altered; a read error may explain this. V gene TRBV5-1 combines with J gene TRBJ2-5; tentative D call: TRBD1 (6 bases). The length of the CDR3 is 16 residues. Germline V gene data show CDR1 as SGHRS and CDR2 as YFSETQ. CDR3 region: CASSQGQTSGGGTQYF. CDR3 nucleotide sequence: TGTGCCAGCAGCCAGGGGCAGACTTCAGGTGGAGGGACCCAGTACTTC.

This clonotype was recorded once. The junction differs from germline at one of its ends, possibly a read error. This sequence joins TRBV5-4 and TRBJ1-3, with 8 bases that match TRBD1. This CDR3 comprises 15 residues. Germline CDR1 and CDR2: SGHNT and YYREEE (reference sequence). CDR3 region: CARSSPTGGGNTIYF. The CDR3 nucleotides are TGTGCCAGAAGCTCGCCTACAGGGGGTGGAAACACCATATATTTT.

This rearrangement joins TRBV3-1 to TRBJ1-2, with a tentative D call TRBD1 (5 bases). The CDR3 is 13 amino acids. V lost 1 base to trimming and J lost 7 bases, with 10 bases between them. The germline CDR1 and CDR2 sequences are LGHDT and YNNKEL (reference sequence). The CDR3 is CASSQVGGFGYTF. For the CDR3, the DNA is TGTGCCAGCAGCCAAGTGGGGGGGTTTGGCTACACCTTC.

This clonotype was seen at least ten times. The genes are TRBV11-2 and TRBJ1-6; D is unresolved. Germline CDR1 reads SGHAT; CDR2 reads FQNNGV. V shed 5 bases and J shed 0 bases, with 5 bases lying between them. This CDR3 has 14 amino acids. The CDR3 DNA follows: TGTGCCAGCAGCCCTTCCTCCTATAATTCACCCCTCCACTTT. It codes for CASSPSSYNSPLHF.

About this clonotype: A much bigger clone sits one base away, suggesting this may be a read error. The chain recombines TRBV4-2 with TRBJ1-3; D perhaps matches TRBD1 (6 bases). The CDR3 has 17 residues. Germline V lookup: CDR1 LGHNA, CDR2 YNFKEQ. This chain's CDR3 is CASSQDSTRGIGNIIYF. The CDR3 nucleotides are TGTGCCAGCAGCCAAGATTCGACCAGGGGAATTGGAAACATCATATATTTT.

Regarding this clonotype: A single base separates this from a much larger clone, so it may be a read error. The V call is TRBV6-1, the J call TRBJ2-3; D remains unclear. CDR1 is MNHNS and CDR2 is SASEGT in the germline V gene. V was cut by 7 bases and J by 3 bases, with 11 bases left in between. The CDR3 runs to 13 residues. CDR3 DNA: TGTGCCAGCAAAGGACGTGTAACAGATACGCAGTATTTT. Its translation: CASKGRVTDTQYF.